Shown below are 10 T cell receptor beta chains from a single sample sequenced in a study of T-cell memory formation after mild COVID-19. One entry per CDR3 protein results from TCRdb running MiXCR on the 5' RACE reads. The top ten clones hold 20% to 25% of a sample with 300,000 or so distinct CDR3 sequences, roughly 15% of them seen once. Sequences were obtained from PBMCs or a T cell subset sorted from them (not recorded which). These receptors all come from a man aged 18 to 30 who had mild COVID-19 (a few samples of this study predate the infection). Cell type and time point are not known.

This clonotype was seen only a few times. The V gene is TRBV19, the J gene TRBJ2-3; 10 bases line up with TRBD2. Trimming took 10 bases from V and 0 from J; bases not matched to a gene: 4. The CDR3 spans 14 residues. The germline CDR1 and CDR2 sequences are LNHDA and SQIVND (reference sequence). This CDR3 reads CATSLAGSTDTQYF. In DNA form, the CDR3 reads TGTGCCACCTCACTAGCGGGGAGCACAGATACGCAGTATTTT.

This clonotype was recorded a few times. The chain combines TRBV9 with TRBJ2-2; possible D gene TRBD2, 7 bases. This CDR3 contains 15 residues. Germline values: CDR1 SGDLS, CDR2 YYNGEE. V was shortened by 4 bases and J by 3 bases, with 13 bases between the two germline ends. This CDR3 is CASSPGGRHTGELFF. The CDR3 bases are TGTGCCAGCAGCCCCGGGGGGCGCCACACCGGGGAGCTGTTTTTT.

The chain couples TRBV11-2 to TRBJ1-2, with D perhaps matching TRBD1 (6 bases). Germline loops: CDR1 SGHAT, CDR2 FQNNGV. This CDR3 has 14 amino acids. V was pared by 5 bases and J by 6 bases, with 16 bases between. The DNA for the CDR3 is TGTGCCAGCAGCCCAAACTCAGGGGTGGATGGCTACACCTTC. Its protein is CASSPNSGVDGYTF.

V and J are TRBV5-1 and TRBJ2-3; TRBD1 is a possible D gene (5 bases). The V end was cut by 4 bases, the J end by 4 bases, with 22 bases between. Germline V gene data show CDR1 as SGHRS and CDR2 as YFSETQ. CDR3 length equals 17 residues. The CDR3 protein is CASSPGLGHGSADTQYF. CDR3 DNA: TGCGCCAGCAGCCCGGGCCTCGGACATGGGTCCGCAGATACGCAGTATTTT.

The CDR3, as DNA: TGCAGTGCTCAAATTAGGCATACGCAGTATTTT. Translating it yields CSAQIRHTQYF. The chain uses TRBV20-1 and TRBJ2-3; D is unclear. The germline gives CDR1 DFQATT, CDR2 SNEGSKA (reference sequence). The CDR3 spans 11 residues. V was cut by 5 bases and J by 7 bases, with 10 bases left in between.

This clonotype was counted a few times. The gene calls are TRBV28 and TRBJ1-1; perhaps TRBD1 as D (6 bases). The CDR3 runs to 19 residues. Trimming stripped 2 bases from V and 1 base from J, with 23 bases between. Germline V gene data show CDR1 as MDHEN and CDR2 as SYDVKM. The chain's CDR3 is CASSLRWLGGERRNTEAFF. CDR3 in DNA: TGTGCCAGCAGTTTAAGGTGGTTAGGGGGAGAAAGGAGGAACACTGAAGCTTTCTTT.

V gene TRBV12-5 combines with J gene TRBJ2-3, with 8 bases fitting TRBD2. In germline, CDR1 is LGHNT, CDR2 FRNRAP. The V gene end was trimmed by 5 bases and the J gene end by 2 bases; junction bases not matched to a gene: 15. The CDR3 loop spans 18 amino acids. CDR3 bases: TGTGCTAGTGGTACCTCCGTAACGCGGGGGGAAGACACAGATACGCAGTATTTT. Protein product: CASGTSVTRGEDTDTQYF.

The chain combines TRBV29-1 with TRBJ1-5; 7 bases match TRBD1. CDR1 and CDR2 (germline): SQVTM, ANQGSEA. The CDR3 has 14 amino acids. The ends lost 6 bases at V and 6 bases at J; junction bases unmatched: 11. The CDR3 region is CSVGTVEGGQPQHF. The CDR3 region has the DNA TGCAGCGTGGGGACAGTGGAGGGCGGTCAGCCCCAGCATTTT.

In nucleotides, the CDR3 is TGTGCCAGCAGCCAGCGAGCGTCGAACACTGAAGCTTTCTTT. Protein product: CASSQRASNTEAFF. This sequence joins TRBV4-2 and TRBJ1-1; D is unclear. CDR3 length equals 14 residues. Germline CDR1 and CDR2: LGHNA and YNFKEQ. Trimming removed 3 bases at V and 1 base at J, with 9 bases between.

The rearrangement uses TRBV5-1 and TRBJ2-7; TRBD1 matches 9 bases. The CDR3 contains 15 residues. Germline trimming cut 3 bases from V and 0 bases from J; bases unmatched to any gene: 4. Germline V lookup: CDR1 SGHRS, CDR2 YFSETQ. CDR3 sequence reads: CASSSPGQGSYEQYF. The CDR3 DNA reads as TGCGCCAGCAGCTCACCGGGACAGGGCTCCTACGAGCAGTACTTC.